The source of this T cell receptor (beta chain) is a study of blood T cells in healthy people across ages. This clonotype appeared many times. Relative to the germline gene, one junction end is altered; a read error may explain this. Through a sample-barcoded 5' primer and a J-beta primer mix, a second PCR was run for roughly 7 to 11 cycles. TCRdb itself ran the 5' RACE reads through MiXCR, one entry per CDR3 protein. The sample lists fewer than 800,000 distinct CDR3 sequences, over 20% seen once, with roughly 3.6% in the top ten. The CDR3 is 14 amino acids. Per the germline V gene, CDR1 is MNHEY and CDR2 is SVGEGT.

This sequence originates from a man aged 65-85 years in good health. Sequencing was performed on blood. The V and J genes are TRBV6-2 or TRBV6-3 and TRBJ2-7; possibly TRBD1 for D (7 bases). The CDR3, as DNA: TGTGCCAGCAGACTTCCAGGGGGGTCCTCCGAGCAGTACTTC. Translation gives CASRLPGGSSEQYF.